A selection of T cell receptor beta chains follows, all from one sample in a study of blood T cell repertoires in COVID-19. This table comes from immunoSEQ multiplex PCR, and its TCRdb copy is limited to in-frame clones, with some not included. The top ten hold around 1.9% of the sample, which has roughly 230,000 clones, around 91% seen once. The sequenced sample was peripheral blood. Receptor source: a woman in her sixties or seventies with COVID-19, enrolled during active disease. Both conserved end residues are part of each CDR3. D genes are given only for firm matches.

J gene	V gene	D gene	CDR3 protein	CDR3 DNA
TRBJ2-3	TRBV6-1	-	CASSETWSRTDTQYF	TGTGCCAGCAGTGAGACATGGTCTCGCACAGATACGCAGTATTTT
TRBJ2-3	TRBV7-2	-	CASSLGTGTDTQYF	TGTGCCAGCAGCTTAGGTACAGGGACAGATACGCAGTATTTT
TRBJ1-1	TRBV6-5	-	CASSYSGGQSTEAFF	TGTGCCAGCAGTTACTCAGGGGGTCAAAGCACTGAAGCTTTCTTT
TRBJ2-7	TRBV7-2	TRBD1	CASSTRQGDSPMHF	TGTGCCAGCAGCACAAGACAGGGAGATTCGCCCATGCACTTC
TRBJ1-2	TRBV29-1	-	CSVRSYGYTF	TGCAGCGTTCGGAGCTATGGCTACACCTTC
TRBJ1-5	TRBV2	-	CASSDGGFGNQPQHF	TGTGCCAGCAGTGACGGTGGTTTTGGCAATCAGCCCCAGCATTTT
TRBJ2-1	TRBV11-2	TRBD2	CASSSSGGVNNEQFF	TGTGCCAGCAGCTCCAGCGGGGGGGTGAACAATGAGCAGTTCTTC
TRBJ1-5	TRBV2	-	CASSEAVTLRGEAYGNQPQHF	TGTGCCAGCAGTGAAGCGGTCACCCTTCGCGGGGAGGCATATGGCAATCAGCCCCAGCATTTT
TRBJ2-1	TRBV14	-	CASSQDRWANEQFF	TGTGCCAGCAGCCAAGATCGATGGGCCAATGAGCAGTTCTTC
TRBJ2-3	TRBV5-6	TRBD2	CASSRRWRGGSPDTQYF	TGTGCCAGCAGCCGGAGGTGGCGGGGGGGCAGCCCAGATACGCAGTATTTT
TRBJ1-1	TRBV28	-	CASSFPQGKNTEAFF	TGTGCCAGCAGTTTTCCTCAGGGTAAGAACACTGAAGCTTTCTTT
TRBJ1-2	TRBV19	TRBD1	CASSRGTGLNYGYTF	TGTGCCAGTAGTAGGGGGACAGGACTTAACTATGGCTACACCTTC
TRBJ2-7	TRBV10-3	TRBD1	CAMSDRGPDEQYF	TGTGCCATGTCGGACAGGGGGCCGGACGAGCAGTACTTC
TRBJ2-1	TRBV14	TRBD1	CASSHSRGPHNEQFF	TGTGCCAGCAGCCACAGCAGGGGGCCTCACAATGAGCAGTTCTTC
TRBJ1-6	TRBV7-9	-	CASSLRSSGTYNSPLHF	TGTGCCAGCAGCTTAAGGTCGTCGGGGACCTATAATTCACCCCTCCACTTT
TRBJ1-6	TRBV6-2/TRBV6-3	TRBD1	CASSLPPGQGLPLHF	TGTGCCAGCAGCCTACCCCCGGGACAGGGTTTGCCCCTCCACTTT
TRBJ2-3	TRBV18	-	CASSPQRLSTDTQYF	TGTGCCAGCTCACCGCAGAGACTTAGCACAGATACGCAGTATTTT
TRBJ1-2	TRBV6-2/TRBV6-3	TRBD1	CASSYGTGFGYTF	TGTGCCAGCAGTTACGGGACAGGATTTGGCTACACCTTC
TRBJ1-2	TRBV6-5	-	CASSSTRGANYGYTF	TGTGCCAGCAGTTCCACCCGCGGGGCTAACTATGGCTACACCTTC
TRBJ1-2	TRBV6-1	-	CASSEVTVYGYTF	TGTGCCAGCAGTGAAGTAACAGTATATGGCTACACCTTC
TRBJ1-6	TRBV2	TRBD1	CASSWGQDNSPLHF	TGTGCCAGCAGTTGGGGACAGGATAATTCACCCCTCCACTTT